The next 19 T cell receptor beta chains were all read from a single sample in a study of T cell changes during pregnancy in multiple sclerosis (dated by TCRdb to about 2019). Libraries were prepared through the immunoSEQ multiplex PCR assay. The table was pulled from immuneACCESS by TCRdb, which kept in-frame rearrangements only. Such tables lose some clones; where checked, under half of the loss comes from unresolved V genes, and the rest has no known cause. In all, the sample holds about 22,000 clones, and roughly nine tenths of those were seen once. The top ten clones comprise roughly 0.59% of the sample. The sample consisted of CD4+ T cells from peripheral blood mononuclear cells, taken after pregnancy. These TCRs come from a female donor in good health, enrolled as a control in a pregnancy study.

The rearrangement uses TRBV18 and TRBJ2-6; D not certain. In germline, CDR1 is KGHSH, CDR2 LQKENI. Deletions cut 5 bases from V and 3 bases from J, with 11 bases between. This CDR3 is 15 amino acids long. CDR3 in amino acids: CASSSQSVGANVLTF. The CDR3 DNA reads as TGTGCCAGCTCATCACAGTCGGTTGGGGCCAACGTCCTGACTTTC.

The rearrangement joins TRBV6-6 to TRBJ1-2; D uncertain. Germline values: CDR1 MNHNY, CDR2 SVGAGI (reference sequence). This CDR3 comprises 14 residues. Trimming removed 7 bases at V and 4 bases at J, with 16 bases between. CDR3 sequence reads: CASTTELALYGYTF. DNA for the CDR3: TGTGCCAGCACGACTGAGCTGGCCCTCTATGGCTACACCTTC.

The gene calls are TRBV7-3 and TRBJ2-1; 7 bases line up with TRBD1. J gave up 6 bases and V 4 bases, and 3 bases lay outside the gene matches. The CDR3 is 13 residues long. The germline CDR1 and CDR2 sequences are SGHTA and FQGTGA. CDR3 nucleotides: TGTGCCAGCAGCTCCCGGGACAGCAATGAGCAGTTCTTC. The encoded protein is CASSSRDSNEQFF.

The J gene is TRBJ2-7, the V gene TRBV5-4; tentatively, D is TRBD2 (6 bases). The V gene's germline CDR1 is SGHNT and CDR2 YYREEE (reference sequence). The V and J ends lost 5 bases and 6 bases respectively, with 18 bases between them. CDR3 length: 14 amino acids. The CDR3 DNA reads as TGTGCCAGCAGTACCGGGACTGTGGGGTCCGAGCAGTACTTC. It specifies CASSTGTVGSEQYF.

The chain joins TRBV7-9 to TRBJ2-1; 10 bases line up with TRBD2. CDR3 length: 17 residues. Losses at the gene ends were 2 bases for V and 10 bases for J; bases not matched to a gene: 14. In germline, CDR1 is SEHNR, CDR2 FQNEAQ (reference sequence). CDR3 sequence reads: CASSLTRPAGGPGEQFF. DNA for the CDR3: TGTGCCAGCAGCTTAACTCGCCCAGCGGGAGGGCCTGGGGAGCAGTTCTTC.

This rearrangement joins TRBV2 to TRBJ1-5, with 8 bases that match TRBD1. Germline lookup yields CDR1 SNHLY and CDR2 FYNNEI. The CDR3 sequence is 14 residues long. Germline trimming cut 5 bases from V and 7 bases from J; bases unmatched to any gene: 7. DNA of the CDR3: TGTGCCAGCAGTACGGACAGGGAGTTACAGCCCCAGCATTTT. Translated: CASSTDRELQPQHF.

This sequence joins TRBV6-6 and TRBJ1-2; 7 positions match TRBD1. CDR1 and CDR2 (germline): MNHNY, SVGAGI (reference sequence). V was clipped by 6 bases and J by 8 bases; unmatched bases: 18. The CDR3 is 16 residues long. Written as DNA, the CDR3 is TGTGCCAGCAGCATAGGCCCCCCCGCAGGGGGAGACGGCTACACCTTC. Protein sequence: CASSIGPPAGGDGYTF.

J is TRBJ1-5 and V is TRBV19; D remains unclear. Trimming stripped 6 bases from V and 3 bases from J, with 6 bases between. The CDR3 consists of 12 residues. CDR1 and CDR2 (germline): LNHDA, SQIVND (reference sequence). The CDR3 region has the DNA TGTGCCAGTAGCCTACCCAATCAGCCCCAGCATTTT. This translates into CASSLPNQPQHF.

The chain is built from TRBV30 and TRBJ1-1; no firm D call. Looked up from germline, CDR1 is GTSNPN and CDR2 is SVGIG (reference sequence). V was pared by 0 bases and J by 7 bases, with 12 bases between. There are 13 residues in the CDR3. CDR3 in amino acids: CAWSVGPVGEAFF. CDR3 sequence (DNA): TGTGCCTGGAGTGTTGGGCCGGTGGGTGAAGCTTTCTTT.

V gene TRBV4-1 combines with J gene TRBJ2-7, with 15 nucleotides matching TRBD2. Per germline, CDR1 MGHRA and CDR2 YSYEKL. Trimming removed 5 bases from V and 5 bases from J; junction bases left unmatched: 16. The CDR3 has 19 residues. The CDR3 DNA is TGCGCCAGCAGCGGTCCGGGACTAGCGGGAGGTTCCCCCAAGGACGAGCAGTACTTC. This gives the protein CASSGPGLAGGSPKDEQYF.

The J gene is TRBJ2-1, the V gene TRBV19, with 8 bases identical to TRBD2. Trimming cost V 5 bases and J 4 bases; bases outside gene matches: 10. CDR1 and CDR2 (germline): LNHDA, SQIVND (reference sequence). The CDR3 consists of 16 residues. CDR3: CASSLIVTSGYNEQFF. CDR3 DNA: TGTGCCAGTAGTCTCATCGTTACTAGCGGTTACAATGAGCAGTTCTTC.

This chain links TRBV7-9 with TRBJ2-3; D not certain. The V end was cut by 3 bases, the J end by 6 bases, with 13 bases between. The germline gives CDR1 SEHNR, CDR2 FQNEAQ (reference sequence). The CDR3 totals 14 residues. The CDR3, as DNA: TGTGCCAGCAGCTTGTCTATGATTCCGGATACGCAGTATTTT. The encoded protein is CASSLSMIPDTQYF.

The chain recombines TRBV5-1 with TRBJ1-2; maybe TRBD1 (5 bases). The germline V gene has CDR1 SGHRS and CDR2 YFSETQ. The CDR3 contains 14 residues. V was shortened by 7 bases and J by 5 bases, with 18 bases between the two germline ends. CDR3 region: CASSPDDSLYGYTF. In DNA, the CDR3 is TGCGCCAGCTCCCCTGACGACAGCTTGTATGGCTACACCTTC.

V usage is TRBV7-2 and J usage is TRBJ2-5; weak D call: TRBD2 (6 bases). Germline CDR1 and CDR2: SGHTA and FQGNSA. This CDR3 is 14 amino acids long. V dropped 1 base and J dropped 5 bases, with 11 bases sitting between them. The CDR3 nucleotides are TGTGCCAGCAGCTTAGACGGGAGTGTTGAGACCCAGTACTTC. Amino acids: CASSLDGSVETQYF.

The chain couples TRBV2 to TRBJ2-3, with TRBD2 matching over 15 bases. The CDR3 is 15 residues long. From germline, CDR1 is SNHLY and CDR2 FYNNEI. Trimming at V came to 7 bases and at J to 6 bases, leaving 5 bases not matched to a gene. The CDR3 nucleotides are TGTGCCAGCAATACCGGGACTAGCGGGAGGGATACGCAGTATTTT. Protein: CASNTGTSGRDTQYF.

This clone appeared once. The chain has TRBV27 and TRBJ1-2, with TRBD1 matching over 9 bases. The V gene end was trimmed by 0 bases and the J gene end by 4 bases; junction bases not matched to a gene: 6. Per germline, CDR1 MNHEY and CDR2 SMNVEV (reference sequence). This CDR3 has 16 amino acids. The CDR3 region has the DNA TGTGCCAGCAGTTTATCTGCGGGACAGGGAGCCTATGGCTACACCTTC. Protein product: CASSLSAGQGAYGYTF.

This sequence joins TRBV30 and TRBJ1-3, with no clear D. Per germline, CDR1 GTSNPN and CDR2 SVGIG (reference sequence). This CDR3 has 12 residues. With 1 base removed from V and 8 bases from J, the gap between germline ends came to 9 bases. Here the CDR3 DNA reads TGTGCCTGGAGTGCCCACGGAGACACCATATATTTT. Protein product: CAWSAHGDTIYF.

This sequence joins TRBV19 and TRBJ1-5, with 7 positions matching TRBD1. In germline, CDR1 is LNHDA, CDR2 SQIVND (reference sequence). The CDR3 contains 16 residues. The V segment lost 5 bases and the J segment 0 bases; nucleotides outside the gene matches: 7. CDR3 sequence reads: CASSHGTGASNQPQHF. CDR3 DNA: TGTGCCAGTAGTCACGGAACAGGGGCTAGCAATCAGCCCCAGCATTTT.

Remarks on this clone: This sample includes further DNA sequences coding for the same CDR3. The CDR3 reads CASRLDRNYGYTF. As DNA, the CDR3 is TGTGCCAGCCGATTGGACAGGAACTATGGCTACACCTTC. This chain connects TRBV6-5 to TRBJ1-2, with 7 nucleotides matching TRBD1. V gave up 8 bases and J gave up 2 bases; unmatched junction bases: 5. The CDR3 has 13 amino acids. Germline V gene lookup returns CDR1 MNHEY and CDR2 SVGAGI.